A single sample gave rise to the 27 T cell receptor beta chains below, sequenced in a study of regulatory T cells in long-lasting Graves disease. Time point described: newly diagnosed GD, antithyroid drugs for less than 3 months. Construction of the TCR library relied on RNA isolated from PBMCs. To make TCR beta libraries, researchers used iRepertoire HTBI primers and Arm-PCR of CDR3 regions. MiXCR, applied by TCRdb to the multiplex PCR reads, yields one record per CDR3 protein. The sample has about 430,000 distinct CDR3 sequences; 15% are singletons. The same specimen was also included in a second study, on T cells in Graves' hyperthyroidism and ophthalmopathy.

Sequencing used peripheral blood mononuclear cells (PBMCs), obtained at new diagnosis, from a patient treated with antithyroid drugs. The source of these receptors is a woman in her thirties or forties with Graves disease.

The table lists this clonotype with many counts. This chain links TRBV29-1 with TRBJ2-1; D is perhaps TRBD1 or TRBD2 (5 bases each). The CDR3 extends over 14 amino acids. CDR1 is SQVTM and CDR2 is ANQGSEA in the germline V gene. Trimming took 4 bases from V and 4 from J, leaving 14 bases between them. CDR3 DNA: TGCAGCGTTGGGGACCTCTCCCTGTACAATGAGCAGTTCTTC. Translated: CSVGDLSLYNEQFF.

This clonotype was seen repeatedly, ten times or more. J is TRBJ2-3 and V is TRBV7-6; D is undetermined. V was clipped by 5 bases and J by 0 bases, with 6 bases between them. The CDR3 sequence is 13 residues long. Looked up from germline, CDR1 is SGHVS and CDR2 is FNYEAQ. CDR3 sequence reads: CASSNPSTDTQYF. CDR3 nucleotide sequence: TGTGCCAGCAGCAATCCAAGCACAGATACGCAGTATTTT.

This clonotype has only a few counts. The chain couples TRBV6-2 or TRBV6-3 to TRBJ2-7, with TRBD2 matching 7 bases. The CDR3 is made up of 14 amino acids. The V segment lost 6 bases and the J segment 0 bases; nucleotides outside the gene matches: 5. The germline V gene encodes CDR1 MNHEY and CDR2 SVGEGT. The CDR3 sequence is CASRYSGTSYEQYF. Here the CDR3 DNA reads TGTGCCAGCAGGTACAGCGGGACCTCCTACGAGCAGTACTTC.

This clonotype appeared a few times. An end of the junction differs from the germline gene, which may be a read error. The rearrangement joins TRBV7-2 to TRBJ2-2, with 7 bases identical to TRBD2. In germline, CDR1 is SGHTA, CDR2 FQGNSA. The CDR3 runs to 17 residues. CDR3 amino acids: CASSLALASGNTGELSF. The CDR3 region has the DNA TGTGCCAGCAGCTTAGCGCTGGCTAGCGGAAACACCGGGGAGCTGTCTTTT.

This clonotype was picked up many times. The V call is TRBV11-2, the J call TRBJ1-3; the D gene is possibly TRBD1 (5 bases). This CDR3 contains 16 residues. Trimming shortened V by 2 bases and J by 7 bases, and 18 bases separated the two germline ends. Germline V gives CDR1 SGHAT, CDR2 FQNNGV. CDR3 DNA sequence: TGTGCCAGCAGCTTAAATCCTCCAGGGCGGGAGAACACCATATATTTT. Translating gives CASSLNPPGRENTIYF.

This clonotype was recorded at least ten times. The rearrangement uses TRBV6-2 or TRBV6-3 and TRBJ2-3; TRBD2 matches 9 bases. The ends lost 4 bases at V and 6 bases at J; junction bases unmatched: 17. Germline lookup yields CDR1 MNHEY and CDR2 SVGEGT. The CDR3 is made up of 18 amino acids. The CDR3 sequence: CASSWTRAGGPVSDTQYF. CDR3 DNA sequence: TGTGCCAGCAGTTGGACGAGGGCGGGAGGGCCAGTTTCGGATACGCAGTATTTT.

About this clonotype itself: A much bigger clone sits one base away, suggesting this may be a read error. The chain combines TRBV6-2 or TRBV6-3 with TRBJ2-3; 11 nucleotides agree with TRBD2. The germline gives CDR1 MNHEY, CDR2 SVGEGT. Trimming removed 5 bases from V and 5 bases from J; junction bases left unmatched: 3. This CDR3 region has 14 residues. CDR3 protein: CASSGTSGRDTQYF. CDR3 in DNA: TGTGCCAGCAGTGGGACTAGCGGCAGAGATACGCAGTATTTT.

This clonotype was recorded at least ten times. The chain has TRBV6-2 or TRBV6-3 and TRBJ1-5; D not certain. The ends were cut back, 2 bases at V and 4 bases at J, with 6 bases in the middle. The CDR3 length is 13 residues. CDR1 is MNHEY and CDR2 is SVGEGT in the germline V gene. The DNA of the CDR3 is TGTGCCAGCAGTTACAGGGATAATCAGCCCCAGCATTTT. This encodes CASSYRDNQPQHF.

In this sample, this clonotype turned up many times. The chain couples TRBV27 to TRBJ1-1; unclear D gene. This CDR3 is built from 13 residues. V shed 4 bases and J shed 0 bases, with 6 bases lying between them. Per the germline V gene, CDR1 is MNHEY and CDR2 is SMNVEV (reference sequence). CDR3 DNA sequence: TGTGCCAGCAGTTGGGGAATGAACACTGAAGCTTTCTTT. Residues: CASSWGMNTEAFF.

The rearrangement uses TRBV20-1 and TRBJ2-4, with D perhaps matching TRBD2 (6 bases). The length of the CDR3 is 14 residues. Between the trimmed V and J ends, which lost 4 bases and 3 bases, there was a span of 13 bases. Looked up from germline, CDR1 is DFQATT and CDR2 is SNEGSKA (reference sequence). The CDR3 here is CSAKFSGLKNIQYF. CDR3 coding DNA: TGCAGTGCTAAGTTTAGCGGCCTCAAAAACATTCAGTACTTC.

This clonotype was picked up many times. The chain links TRBV28 to TRBJ2-3; D might be TRBD1 (7 bases). The CDR3 extends over 16 amino acids. The germline gives CDR1 MDHEN, CDR2 SYDVKM. Trimming cost V 6 bases and J 6 bases, with 22 bases left between them. Here the CDR3 reads CASREQGTVFRDTQYF. In DNA form, the CDR3 reads TGTGCCAGCAGAGAACAGGGGACTGTTTTTCGGGATACGCAGTATTTT.

This clonotype was seen only a few times. V usage is TRBV7-9 and J usage is TRBJ2-7; 12 nucleotides agree with TRBD1. The CDR3 runs to 15 residues. Per germline, CDR1 SEHNR and CDR2 FQNEAQ (reference sequence). The trim removed 5 bases at V and 4 bases at J, leaving 6 bases unmatched. CDR3 amino acids: CASSLSGQGAYEQYF. The CDR3 DNA is TGTGCCAGCAGCCTGTCGGGACAGGGGGCTTACGAGCAGTACTTC.

This chain connects TRBV28 to TRBJ2-7, with D perhaps matching TRBD1 (7 bases). V was trimmed by 2 bases and J by 2 bases, leaving 25 bases between them. Germline lookup yields CDR1 MDHEN and CDR2 SYDVKM. This CDR3 has 19 residues. DNA of the CDR3: TGTGCCAGCAGTTTAGGTTTCCGGAGGGGAACAGGGGAACCCTACGAGCAGTACTTC. Its protein product is CASSLGFRRGTGEPYEQYF.

The V call is TRBV10-3, the J call TRBJ2-1; 14 nucleotides line up with TRBD2. Trimming at V came to 11 bases and at J to 3 bases, leaving 6 bases not matched to a gene. The germline V gene has CDR1 ENHRY and CDR2 SYGVKD. The CDR3 is made up of 15 amino acids. The CDR3 loop reads CAVMGTSGSYNEQFF. The DNA of the CDR3 is TGTGCCGTCATGGGGACTAGCGGGAGCTACAATGAGCAGTTCTTC.

This clonotype was seen many times. This chain connects TRBV7-2 to TRBJ2-3; D is ambiguous. V was shortened by 1 base and J by 6 bases, with 11 bases between the two germline ends. The CDR3 has 14 amino acids. Germline V CDR1 and CDR2: SGHTA, FQGNSA. CDR3: CASSLVGRTDTQYF. The CDR3 region has the DNA TGTGCCAGCAGCTTAGTCGGGCGGACCGATACGCAGTATTTT.

Worth noting for this clonotype: A clone one base away is much larger, so this may be a read error. This chain uses TRBV6-2 or TRBV6-3 with TRBJ2-3; 10 bases map to TRBD2. The V segment lost 5 bases and the J segment 4 bases; nucleotides outside the gene matches: 6. The germline V gene has CDR1 MNHEY and CDR2 SVGEGT. CDR3 length: 15 amino acids. CDR3 sequence (DNA): TGTGCCAGCAGTGAAGCTAGCGGGAGCCCAGATACGCAGTATTTT. It yields the protein CASSEASGSPDTQYF.

At least ten counts were recorded for this clonotype. The chain carries TRBV2 and TRBJ2-7, with 7 bases identical to TRBD1. The CDR3 runs to 13 residues. Germline trimming cut 6 bases from V and 6 bases from J; bases unmatched to any gene: 8. Germline lookup yields CDR1 SNHLY and CDR2 FYNNEI. The CDR3 sequence is CASRTTGFSEQYF. The CDR3 bases are TGTGCCAGCAGGACGACAGGGTTTAGCGAGCAGTACTTC.

This clonotype was recorded at least ten times. The V gene is TRBV9, the J gene TRBJ2-7, with D unclear. V was clipped by 0 bases and J by 0 bases, with 13 bases between them. The CDR3 is made up of 16 amino acids. From germline, CDR1 is SGDLS and CDR2 YYNGEE. This chain's CDR3 is CASSVGGSPSSYEQYF. For the CDR3, the DNA is TGTGCCAGCAGCGTAGGAGGATCCCCGAGCTCCTACGAGCAGTACTTC.

This clonotype was seen ten or more times. The rearrangement joins TRBV19 to TRBJ2-7, with a tentative D call TRBD1 (5 bases). This CDR3 contains 16 residues. V lost 3 bases and J 0 bases, leaving 15 bases between the germline ends. Germline CDR1 and CDR2: LNHDA and SQIVND (reference sequence). The chain's CDR3 is CASSIRVTVHSYEQYF. In DNA, the CDR3 is TGTGCCAGTAGTATCCGAGTGACAGTGCACTCCTACGAGCAGTACTTC.

This clonotype was picked up many times. The chain is built from TRBV6-2 or TRBV6-3 and TRBJ2-3; D gene unclear. The ends were cut back, 1 base at V and 2 bases at J, with 7 bases in the middle. Germline V gene lookup returns CDR1 MNHEY and CDR2 SVGEGT. CDR3 size: 14 residues. The CDR3 reads CASSYFGYTDTQYF. The CDR3 DNA reads TGTGCCAGCAGTTACTTCGGTTACACAGATACGCAGTATTTT.

This sequence joins TRBV5-6 and TRBJ2-2, with 8 bases aligning to TRBD1. The CDR3 consists of 15 residues. From germline, CDR1 is SGHDT and CDR2 YYEEEE. J gave up 4 bases and V 4 bases, and 6 bases lay outside the gene matches. CDR3 amino acids: CASSPDRAGTGELFF. The DNA of the CDR3 is TGTGCCAGCAGCCCGGACAGGGCGGGCACCGGGGAGCTGTTTTTT. Using reference TRBV5-6 and TRBJ2-2 for the parts outside the CDR3, the full variable domain is DAGVTQSPTHLIKTRGQQVTLRCSPKSGHDTVSWYQQALGQGPQFIFQYYEEEERQRGNFPDRFSGHQFPNYSSELNVNALLLGDSALYLCASSPDRAGTGELFFGEGSRLTVL.

This clonotype occurred many times. This rearrangement joins TRBV20-1 to TRBJ1-3; D possibly corresponds to TRBD1 (6 bases). Germline assignment: CDR1 DFQATT and CDR2 SNEGSKA (reference sequence). CDR3 length: 16 amino acids. V was pared by 3 bases and J by 1 base, with 16 bases between. CDR3 amino acids: CSASPDSWLSGNTIYF. The CDR3 DNA is TGCAGTGCTAGTCCGGACAGCTGGCTATCTGGAAACACCATATATTTT.

With respect to this clonotype: This may be a read error: a much more frequent sequence differs by one nucleotide. The genes are TRBV7-3 and TRBJ2-3; D gene uncertain. There are 14 residues in the CDR3. The ends were cut back, 2 bases at V and 3 bases at J, with 9 bases in the middle. Germline V gene data show CDR1 as SGHTA and CDR2 as FQGTGA. The CDR3, as DNA: TGTGCCAGCAGCTTAGGGCTAGAAACAGATACGCAGTATTTT. It is translated as CASSLGLETDTQYF.

This clonotype has at least ten counts. In DNA form, the CDR3 reads TGTGCCAGCAGGGTAGCGGGAGGTGGATCCTACAATGAGCAGTTCTTC. It translates to CASRVAGGGSYNEQFF. The chain links TRBV28 to TRBJ2-1, with 10 bases aligning to TRBD2. V lost 6 bases and J lost 1; bases outside the gene matches: 6. Per germline, CDR1 MDHEN and CDR2 SYDVKM. The CDR3 loop spans 16 amino acids. The full variable domain, rest sourced from reference TRBV28 and TRBJ2-1, is DVKVTQSSRYLVKRTGEKVFLECVQDMDHENMFWYRQDPGLGLRLIYFSYDVKMKEKGDIPEGYSVSREKKERFSLILESASTNQTSMYLCASRVAGGGSYNEQFFGPGTRLTVL.

This clonotype has only a few counts. The chain uses TRBV6-2 or TRBV6-3 and TRBJ2-1; maybe TRBD1 (5 bases). Germline V gives CDR1 MNHEY, CDR2 SVGEGT. This CDR3 region has 13 residues. V was cut by 6 bases and J by 8 bases, with 14 bases left in between. The DNA of the CDR3 is TGTGCCAGCAGCCTAAACGTAGGGGATGAGCAGTTCTTC. The encoded protein is CASSLNVGDEQFF.

This clonotype was counted many times. The chain combines TRBV11-3 with TRBJ2-4, with D possibly being TRBD1 (7 bases). The CDR3 sequence is 16 residues long. CDR1 and CDR2 from the germline V gene are SGHNT and YENEEA. V was pared by 5 bases and J by 0 bases, with 14 bases between. The CDR3 protein is CASSHRQGLAKNIQYF. The CDR3 DNA reads TGTGCCAGCAGCCACAGACAGGGACTAGCCAAAAACATTCAGTACTTC.

This clonotype was seen only once. One base separates it from a far larger clone, so it is likely a read error. The gene calls are TRBV7-9 and TRBJ2-3; 11 bases align to TRBD2. V shed 4 bases and J 2 bases; nucleotides not matched to a gene: 5. This CDR3 is built from 16 residues. CDR1 is SEHNR and CDR2 is FQNEAQ in the germline V gene (reference sequence). CDR3 DNA sequence: TGTGCCAGCAGCTGGGGACTAGCGGAATACACAGATACGCAGTATTTT. Amino acids: CASSWGLAEYTDTQYF.